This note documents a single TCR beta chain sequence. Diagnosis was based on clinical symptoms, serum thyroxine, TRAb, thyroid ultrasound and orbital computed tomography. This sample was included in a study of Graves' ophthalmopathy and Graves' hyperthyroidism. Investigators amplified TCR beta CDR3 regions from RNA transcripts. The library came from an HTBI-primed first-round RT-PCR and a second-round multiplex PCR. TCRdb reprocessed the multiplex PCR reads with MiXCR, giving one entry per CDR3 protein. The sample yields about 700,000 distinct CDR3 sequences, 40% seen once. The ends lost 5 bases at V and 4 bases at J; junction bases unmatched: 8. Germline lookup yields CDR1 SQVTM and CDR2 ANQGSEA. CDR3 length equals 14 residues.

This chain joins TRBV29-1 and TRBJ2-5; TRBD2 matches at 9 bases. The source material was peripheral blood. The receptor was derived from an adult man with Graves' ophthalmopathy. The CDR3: CSVPSGGPTETQYF. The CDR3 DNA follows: TGCAGCGTTCCAAGCGGGGGGCCCACAGAGACCCAGTACTTC.